The 5 T cell receptor beta chains below were found in one sample sequenced in a study of circulating CD8 cells and anti-PD-1 response in melanoma. The QIAseq Immune Repertoire TCR panel built the libraries from around 15 ng of total RNA. Via MiXCR, TCRdb re-called the reads, giving one row per CDR3 protein. Found here are more than 950 distinct CDR3 sequences, roughly 9.9% of them singletons; the top ten hold 50% to 60%. From live CD3+CD8+TCRalphabeta+ cells, four PD-1 and/or TIGIT subsets were sorted. The specimen comprised CD8+ T cells from PBMCs, sampled at baseline or after one month of anti-PD-1 therapy (not recorded which). Source of these receptors: a human donor with melanoma.

In its sample, this clonotype is large. This chain joins TRBV19 and TRBJ1-1; D is unclear. The germline V and J ends were trimmed by 11 bases and 10 bases, with 8 bases remaining between them. CDR1 LNHDA and CDR2 SQIVND come from the germline V gene (reference sequence). The CDR3 consists of 8 residues. For the CDR3, the DNA is TGTGCCGGCCAGAGAGCTTTCTTT. Its translation is CAGQRAFF.

This clonotype was counted a few times. This chain's CDR3 is CAITDRLTNEQFF. The DNA of the CDR3 is TGTGCCATCACGGACAGGCTAACCAATGAGCAGTTCTTC. The chain has TRBV19 and TRBJ2-1; 7 nucleotides align to TRBD1. Trimming cost V 10 bases and J 6 bases; bases outside gene matches: 9. The V gene's germline CDR1 is LNHDA and CDR2 SQIVND (reference sequence). This CDR3 has 13 residues.

This clonotype is categorized as medium-sized. The chain is built from TRBV4-3 and TRBJ1-6, with a possible D match to TRBD1 (5 bases). V shed 0 bases and J shed 10 bases, with 13 bases lying between them. CDR1 and CDR2 (germline): LGHNA, YSLEER. The CDR3 is 15 amino acids. This chain's CDR3 is CASSQDRGDSSPLHF. In DNA form, the CDR3 reads TGCGCCAGCAGCCAAGATCGGGGGGATTCCTCACCCCTCCACTTT.

By sample share, this clonotype is medium-sized. J is TRBJ2-7 and V is TRBV20-1; D remains ambiguous. Trimming pared 3 bases from V and 3 bases from J, leaving 12 bases between. CDR1 is DFQATT, CDR2 SNEGSKA, per germline (reference sequence). The CDR3 has 13 residues. The CDR3 reads CSARGTFGYEQYF. CDR3 DNA sequence: TGCAGTGCTAGGGGAACCTTTGGCTACGAGCAGTACTTC.

This clonotype is classed as large. V is TRBV5-5 and J is TRBJ2-1; 11 bases map to TRBD1. The trim removed 5 bases at V and 7 bases at J, leaving 8 bases unmatched. Per the germline V gene, CDR1 is SGHKS and CDR2 is YYEKEE (reference sequence). This CDR3 contains 15 residues. This CDR3 reads CASSWTGGLPNEQFF. As DNA, the CDR3 is TGTGCCAGCAGTTGGACAGGGGGCTTACCGAATGAGCAGTTCTTC.